Given below is one TCR beta chain in context. Its antigen is undetermined. V gave up 4 bases and J gave up 7 bases, with 11 bases separating them. Germline V CDR1 and CDR2: SQVTM, ANQGSEA. CDR3 length: 13 residues. The sample is drawn from a study of beta chain features in type 1 diabetes. Study observations and caveats: It was not settled here whether HLA type affects TCRB rearrangement. Using cDNA template may skew counts toward highly expressing activated cells. Patients with type 1 diabetes carried fewer insertions and had more deletions at their VDJ junctions. Shortening that was moderate but significant affected the TCRB CDR3s of Type 1 diabetes patients in all four CD4+ subsets.

All of the isolated RNA was reverse transcribed, so expressed TCRB transcripts were sequenced. Profiled with immunoSEQ multiplex PCR; TCRdb holds only in-frame clones, not every one. The data show some 170,000 clones, with 63% seen just once and about 0.1% held by the top ten. The origin of this receptor is a man between 25 and 39 years old with type 1 diabetes. V gene TRBV29-1 combines with J gene TRBJ1-6; the D is unclear. Specimen: naive CD4+ T cells from blood. The DNA of the CDR3 is TGCAGCGTTGTGTGGCAGGTGAATTCACCCCTCCACTTT. This sequence encodes CSVVWQVNSPLHF.